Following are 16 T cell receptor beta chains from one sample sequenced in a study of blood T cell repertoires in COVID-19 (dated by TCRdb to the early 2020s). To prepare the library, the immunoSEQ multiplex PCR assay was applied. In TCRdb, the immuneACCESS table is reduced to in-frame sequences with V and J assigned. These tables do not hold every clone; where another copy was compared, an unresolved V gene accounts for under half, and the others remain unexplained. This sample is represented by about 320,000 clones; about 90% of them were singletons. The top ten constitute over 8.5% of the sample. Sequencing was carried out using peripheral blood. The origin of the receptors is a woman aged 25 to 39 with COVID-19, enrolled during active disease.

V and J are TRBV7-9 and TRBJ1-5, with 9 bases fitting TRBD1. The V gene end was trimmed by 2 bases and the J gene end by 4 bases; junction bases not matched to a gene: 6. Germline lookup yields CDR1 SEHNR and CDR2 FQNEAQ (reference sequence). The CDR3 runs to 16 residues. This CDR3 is CASSLTGGAGNQPQHF. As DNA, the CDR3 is TGTGCCAGCAGCTTAACAGGGGGCGCGGGGAATCAGCCCCAGCATTTT.

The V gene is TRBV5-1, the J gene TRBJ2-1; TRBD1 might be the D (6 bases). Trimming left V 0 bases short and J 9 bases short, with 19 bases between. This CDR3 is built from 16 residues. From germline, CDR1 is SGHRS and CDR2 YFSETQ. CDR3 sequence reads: CASSLVGGPRGSEQFF. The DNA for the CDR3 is TGCGCCAGCAGCTTGGTCGGCGGACCAAGGGGGAGTGAGCAGTTCTTC. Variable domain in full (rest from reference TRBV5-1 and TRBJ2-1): KAGVTQTPRYLIKTRGQQVTLSCSPISGHRSVSWYQQTPGQGLQFLFEYFSETQRNKGNFPGRFSGRQFSNSRSEMNVSTLELGDSALYLCASSLVGGPRGSEQFFGPGTRLTVL.

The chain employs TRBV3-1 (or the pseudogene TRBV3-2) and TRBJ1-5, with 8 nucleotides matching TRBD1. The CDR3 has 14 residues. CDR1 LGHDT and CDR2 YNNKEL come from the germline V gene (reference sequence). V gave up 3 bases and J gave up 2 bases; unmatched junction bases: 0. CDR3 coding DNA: TGTGCCAGCAGCCAGGGACAGGGCAATCAGCCCCAGCATTTT. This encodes CASSQGQGNQPQHF.

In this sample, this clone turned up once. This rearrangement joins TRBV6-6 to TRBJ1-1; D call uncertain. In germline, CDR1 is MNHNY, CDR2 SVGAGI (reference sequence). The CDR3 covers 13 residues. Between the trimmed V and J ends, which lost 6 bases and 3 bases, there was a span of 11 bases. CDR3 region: CASSRGSYTEAFF. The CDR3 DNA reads TGTGCCAGCAGCCGGGGTTCTTACACTGAAGCTTTCTTT.

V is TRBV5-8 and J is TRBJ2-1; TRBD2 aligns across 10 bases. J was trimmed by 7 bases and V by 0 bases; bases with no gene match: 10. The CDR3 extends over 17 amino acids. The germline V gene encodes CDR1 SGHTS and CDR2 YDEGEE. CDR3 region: CASSLGELAGFWNEQFF. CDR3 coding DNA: TGTGCCAGCAGCTTGGGTGAACTAGCGGGGTTTTGGAATGAGCAGTTCTTC.

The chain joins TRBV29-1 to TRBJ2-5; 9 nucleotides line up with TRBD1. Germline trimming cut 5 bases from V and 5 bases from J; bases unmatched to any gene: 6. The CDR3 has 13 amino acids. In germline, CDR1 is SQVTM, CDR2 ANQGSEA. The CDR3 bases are TGCAGCGTTCACAGGGGGCAGGGGGAGACCCAGTACTTC. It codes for CSVHRGQGETQYF.

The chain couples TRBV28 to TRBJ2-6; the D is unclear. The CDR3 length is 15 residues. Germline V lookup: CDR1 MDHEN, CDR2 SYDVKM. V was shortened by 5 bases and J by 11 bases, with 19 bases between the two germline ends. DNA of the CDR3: TGTGCCAGCAGTCCCAATCGGCGGCCGCCATACGTCCTGACTTTC. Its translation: CASSPNRRPPYVLTF.

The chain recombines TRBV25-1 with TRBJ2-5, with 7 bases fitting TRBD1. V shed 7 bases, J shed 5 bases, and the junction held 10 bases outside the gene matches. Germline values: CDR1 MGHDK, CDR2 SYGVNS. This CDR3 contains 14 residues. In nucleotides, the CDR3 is TGTGCCAGCAATAGACAGGGTCCAGGGGAGACCCAGTACTTC. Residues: CASNRQGPGETQYF.

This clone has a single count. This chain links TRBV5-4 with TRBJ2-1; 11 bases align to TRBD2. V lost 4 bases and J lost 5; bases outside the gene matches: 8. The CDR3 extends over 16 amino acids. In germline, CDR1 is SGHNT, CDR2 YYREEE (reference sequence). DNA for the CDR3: TGTGCCAGCAGCGGGGCTAGCGGGGGGACACACAATGAGCAGTTCTTC. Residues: CASSGASGGTHNEQFF. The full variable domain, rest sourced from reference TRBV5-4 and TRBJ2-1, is ETGVTQSPTHLIKTRGQQVTLRCSSQSGHNTVSWYQQALGQGPQFIFQYYREEENGRGNFPPRFSGLQFPNYSSELNVNALELDDSALYLCASSGASGGTHNEQFFGPGTRLTVL.

The CDR3: CASIRGGGGPDTQYF. The CDR3 bases are TGTGCCAGCATACGTGGGGGCGGGGGGCCAGATACGCAGTATTTT. The chain links TRBV28 to TRBJ2-3, with 8 bases lining up with TRBD2. Germline V CDR1 and CDR2: MDHEN, SYDVKM. There are 15 residues in the CDR3. Trimming removed 7 bases from V and 4 bases from J; junction bases left unmatched: 10. The full variable domain, in which reference TRBV28 and TRBJ2-3 provide the parts outside the CDR3, is DVKVTQSSRYLVKRTGEKVFLECVQDMDHENMFWYRQDPGLGLRLIYFSYDVKMKEKGDIPEGYSVSREKKERFSLILESASTNQTSMYLCASIRGGGGPDTQYFGPGTRLTVL.

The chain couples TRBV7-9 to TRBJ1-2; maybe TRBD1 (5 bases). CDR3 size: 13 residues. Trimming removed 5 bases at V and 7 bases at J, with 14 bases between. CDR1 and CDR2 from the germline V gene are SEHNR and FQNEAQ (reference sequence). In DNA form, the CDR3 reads TGTGCCAGCAGCCCGCAGGGTCTAAGTGGCTACACCTTC. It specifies CASSPQGLSGYTF.

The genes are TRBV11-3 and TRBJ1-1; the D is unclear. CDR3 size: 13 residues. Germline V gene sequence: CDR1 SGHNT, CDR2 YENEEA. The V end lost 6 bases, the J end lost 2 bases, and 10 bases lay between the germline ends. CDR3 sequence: CASSLQINTEAFF. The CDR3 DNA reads TGTGCCAGCAGTTTACAGATTAACACTGAAGCTTTCTTT.

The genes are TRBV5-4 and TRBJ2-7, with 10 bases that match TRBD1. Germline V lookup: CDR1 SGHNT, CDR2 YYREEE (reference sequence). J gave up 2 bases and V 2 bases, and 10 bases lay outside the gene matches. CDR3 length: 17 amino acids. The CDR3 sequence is CASSLSMTGGPTYEQYF. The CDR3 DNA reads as TGTGCCAGCAGCTTATCCATGACAGGGGGCCCGACCTACGAGCAGTACTTC.

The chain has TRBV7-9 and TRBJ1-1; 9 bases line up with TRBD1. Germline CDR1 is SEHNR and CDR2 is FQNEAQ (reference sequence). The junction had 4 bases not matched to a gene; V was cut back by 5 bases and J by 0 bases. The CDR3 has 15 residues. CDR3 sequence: CASSQGQGLNTEAFF. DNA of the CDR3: TGTGCCAGCAGCCAGGGACAGGGACTGAACACTGAAGCTTTCTTT.

Written as DNA, the CDR3 is TGTGCCAGCAGCTTGTCATACGGGACACAAGTGACCGGGGAGCTGTTTTTT. Translation: CASSLSYGTQVTGELFF. The chain recombines TRBV11-2 with TRBJ2-2, with D possibly TRBD1 on 6 matching bases. The germline V gene has CDR1 SGHAT and CDR2 FQNNGV. This CDR3 has 17 amino acids. The V and J ends lost 3 bases and 5 bases respectively, with 19 bases between them.

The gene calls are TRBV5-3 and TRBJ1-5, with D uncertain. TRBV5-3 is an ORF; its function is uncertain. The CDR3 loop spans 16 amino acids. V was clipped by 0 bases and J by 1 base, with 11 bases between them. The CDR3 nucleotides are TGTGCCAGAAGCTTGGTGTTAGGAGGGAGCAATCAGCCCCAGCATTTT. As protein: CARSLVLGGSNQPQHF.